Each of the 9 T cell receptor beta chains below was sequenced from the same sample in a study of regulatory T cells in long-lasting Graves disease. Time point given: newly diagnosed GD, antithyroid drugs for less than 3 months. RNA extracted from PBMCs served as the sequencing template. Through Arm-PCR of CDR3 regions and iRepertoire HTBI primers, TCR beta libraries were built. From the multiplex PCR reads, TCRdb called clonotypes with MiXCR, one entry per CDR3 protein. This sample carries hundreds of thousands of distinct CDR3 sequences, approximately 15% of them seen once, and the ten largest clones take about 8.3%. This sample also belongs to another study, concerning T cells in Graves' hyperthyroidism and ophthalmopathy.

Here the sequenced sample was peripheral blood mononuclear cells (PBMCs), taken at new diagnosis, from a patient treated with antithyroid drugs. The receptor set was obtained from a woman aged 40 to 55 with Graves disease.

The rearrangement uses TRBV2 and TRBJ2-7; TRBD1 matches 10 bases. This CDR3 is 13 amino acids long. Germline values: CDR1 SNHLY, CDR2 FYNNEI. After removal of 6 bases from V and 4 bases from J, the junction contained 3 bases not matched to a gene. The CDR3 DNA sequence: TGTGCCAGCAGGACAGGGGGCGGGTACGAGCAGTACTTC. Translation: CASRTGGGYEQYF.

Only one count was recorded for this clonotype. One end of the junction is discordant with germline, which a read error may explain. This chain links TRBV7-3 with TRBJ2-3, with 10 bases lining up with TRBD2. Germline V gene sequence: CDR1 SGHTA, CDR2 FQGTGA. This CDR3 contains 15 residues. In DNA, the CDR3 is TGTGCCGGCAGCTGGACTAGCGGTAGCACAGATACGCAGTATTTT. This sequence encodes CAGSWTSGSTDTQYF.

Note on this clonotype: A read error may explain this, as a much larger clone is one base away. The rearrangement joins TRBV6-2 or TRBV6-3 to TRBJ2-7; possibly TRBD1 for D (6 bases). CDR3 length: 16 residues. Germline V gene sequence: CDR1 MNHEY, CDR2 SVGEGT. CDR3 in amino acids: CAGSYTERTDSYEQYF. CDR3 DNA sequence: TGTGCCGGCAGTTACACAGAAAGGACAGATTCCTACGAGCAGTACTTC.

With respect to this clonotype: A much larger clonotype is one base distant, so this may be a read error. The rearrangement uses TRBV12-5 and TRBJ2-2; no firm D call. CDR1 is LGHNT, CDR2 FRNRAP, per germline. The CDR3 has 17 amino acids. CDR3 protein: CASGFVGTVANAGELFF. DNA for the CDR3: TGTGCTAGTGGTTTCGTGGGTACGGTGGCGAACGCCGGGGAGCTGTTTTTT. Variable domain in full (rest from reference TRBV12-5 and TRBJ2-2): DARVTQTPRHKVTEMGQEVTMRCQPILGHNTVFWYRQTMMQGLELLAYFRNRAPLDDSGMPKDRFSAEMPDATLATLKIQPSEPRDSAVYFCASGFVGTVANAGELFFGEGSRLTVL.

The chain carries TRBV11-3 and TRBJ2-1, with D unresolved. Trimming cost V 0 bases and J 7 bases, with 13 bases left between them. CDR3 length: 15 residues. CDR1 and CDR2 from the germline V gene are SGHNT and YENEEA. CDR3: CASSLDGERSNEQFF. Written as DNA, the CDR3 is TGTGCCAGCAGCTTAGATGGCGAGAGGTCGAATGAGCAGTTCTTC.

This clonotype was observed a few times. The V call is TRBV7-9, the J call TRBJ2-2, with TRBD2 matching 8 bases. There are 15 residues in the CDR3. The trim removed 2 bases at V and 7 bases at J, leaving 6 bases unmatched. The germline gives CDR1 SEHNR, CDR2 FQNEAQ (reference sequence). The CDR3 region has the DNA TGTGCCAGCAGCTTATGGCGGGAGGATCACGGGGAGCTGTTTTTT. Encoded protein: CASSLWREDHGELFF.

This clonotype was observed at least ten times. The genes are TRBV20-1 and TRBJ2-3; maybe TRBD2 (6 bases). Trimming took off 0 bases at V and 4 bases at J, with 11 bases between the two ends. The CDR3 extends over 14 amino acids. Germline-derived CDR1 and CDR2 are DFQATT and SNEGSKA (reference sequence). Here the CDR3 DNA reads TGCAGTGCTAGAGATCCCGGCGGGGCAGATACGCAGTATTTT. This translates into CSARDPGGADTQYF.

This clonotype was detected a few times. A much more abundant neighbour one base away suggests this may be a read error. The rearrangement joins TRBV24-1 to TRBJ1-2; D is uncertain. Germline V CDR1 and CDR2: KGHDR, SFDVKD. V was shortened by 4 bases and J by 2 bases, with 4 bases between the two germline ends. There are 12 residues in the CDR3. The CDR3, as DNA: TGTGCCACCAGTGAAGGGAACTATGGCTACACCTTC. As protein: CATSEGNYGYTF.

The chain recombines TRBV6-1 with TRBJ1-5, with TRBD1 matching over 7 bases. CDR1 and CDR2 (germline): MNHNS, SASEGT. There are 15 residues in the CDR3. Unmatched junction bases numbered 15, after V lost 5 bases and J lost 11 bases. The CDR3 protein is CASSRTGDRVISQHF. In nucleotides, the CDR3 is TGTGCCAGCAGTCGCACAGGGGACAGAGTCATTTCCCAGCATTTT.